This T cell receptor beta chain emerged from a study of Graves' ophthalmopathy and Graves' hyperthyroidism. V was pared by 1 base and J by 4 bases, with 10 bases between. CDR1 and CDR2 (germline): ENHRY, SYGVKD. The CDR3 is made up of 14 amino acids. This clonotype was counted at least ten times. Amplified material comprised TCR beta CDR3 regions derived from RNA transcripts. Investigators did first-round RT-PCR with HTBI primers, then second-round multiplex PCR. TCRdb itself ran the multiplex PCR reads through MiXCR, one entry per CDR3 protein. Seen here are 500,000 to 800,000 distinct CDR3 sequences, roughly 39% observed once, and the top ten hold roughly 3.5%.

Sequencing was done on a sample of peripheral blood. V and J are TRBV10-3 and TRBJ1-1; tentative D call: TRBD1 (6 bases). The receptor was derived from an adult man with Graves' ophthalmopathy. CDR3 sequence reads: CAISEFRGGTEAFF. Here the CDR3 DNA reads TGTGCCATCAGTGAGTTCAGGGGAGGCACTGAAGCTTTCTTT.